This T cell receptor (beta chain) comes out of a study of CD8 T cells in Susac syndrome. The wider study: Each patient with Susac syndrome, at the time of blood draw, was therapy-naive, on corticosteroids, or on intravenous immunoglobulin alone.

0.5 to 1 ug RNA was reverse transcribed with random hexamers. MiXCR, run by TCRdb on the immunoSEQ multiplex PCR reads, gives a single entry per CDR3 protein. The data hold fewer than 90,000 distinct CDR3 sequences, with 93% observed a single time. The CDR3 spans 16 residues. J gave up 5 bases and V 5 bases, and 13 bases lay outside the gene matches. Looked up from germline, CDR1 is MNHEY and CDR2 is SVGEGT. The rearrangement links TRBV6-2 or TRBV6-3 to TRBJ2-5, with 8 positions matching TRBD2. The TCR was taken from a human donor with Susac syndrome. The sequenced material came from CD8+ T cells from PBMCs. DNA of the CDR3: TGTGCCAGCAGTCCCCTGGGCGGGAGGTCAGAGGAGACCCAGTACTTC. This translates into CASSPLGGRSEETQYF.